This TCR beta chain was captured in a study of blood T cell repertoires in COVID-19. Whole-study context: Sites across the United States, Italy and Spain contributed samples from acute and convalescent COVID-19.

Sequencing used immunoSEQ multiplex PCR; TCRdb keeps in-frame clones, though not all of them. The sample has just over 300,000 clones; 65% to 90% are singletons. The J segment lost 4 bases and the V segment lost 8 bases, leaving 2 bases of the junction unmatched. The CDR3 is 14 amino acids. CDR1 and CDR2 from the germline V gene are SEHNR and FQNEAQ (reference sequence). V and J are TRBV7-9 and TRBJ2-2; TRBD1 matches at 12 bases. The source of this sequence is a man in his thirties or forties who had recovered from COVID-19. The specimen sequenced was PBMCs or T cells enriched from blood (not recorded which). For the CDR3, the DNA is TGTGCCAGCCGGGGACAGGGGGCCACCGGGGAGCTGTTTTTT. Translated, it gives CASRGQGATGELFF.